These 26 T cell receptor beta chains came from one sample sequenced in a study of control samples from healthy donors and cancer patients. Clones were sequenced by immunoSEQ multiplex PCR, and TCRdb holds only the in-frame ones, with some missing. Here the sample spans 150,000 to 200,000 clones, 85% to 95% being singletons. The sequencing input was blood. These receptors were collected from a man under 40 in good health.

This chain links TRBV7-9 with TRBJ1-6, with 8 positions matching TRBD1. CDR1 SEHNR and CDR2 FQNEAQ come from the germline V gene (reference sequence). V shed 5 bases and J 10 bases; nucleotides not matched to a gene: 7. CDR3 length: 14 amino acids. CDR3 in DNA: TGTGCCAGCAGCCCGGGACAGGTCCGCTCACCCCTCCACTTT. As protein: CASSPGQVRSPLHF. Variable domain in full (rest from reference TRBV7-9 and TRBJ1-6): DTGVSQNPRHKITKRGQNVTFRCDPISEHNRLYWYRQTLGQGPEFLTYFQNEAQLEKSRLLSDRFSAERPKGSFSTLEIQRTEQGDSAMYLCASSPGQVRSPLHFGNGTRLTVT.

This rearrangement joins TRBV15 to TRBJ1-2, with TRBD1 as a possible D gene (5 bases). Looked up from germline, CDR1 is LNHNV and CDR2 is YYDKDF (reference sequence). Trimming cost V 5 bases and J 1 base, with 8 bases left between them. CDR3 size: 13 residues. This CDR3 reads CATSRQFNYGYTF. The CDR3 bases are TGTGCCACCAGCCGACAGTTTAACTATGGCTACACCTTC.

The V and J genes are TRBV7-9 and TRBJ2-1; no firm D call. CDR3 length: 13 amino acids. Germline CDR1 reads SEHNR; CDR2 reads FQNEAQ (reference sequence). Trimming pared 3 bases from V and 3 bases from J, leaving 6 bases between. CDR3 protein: CASSFALYNEQFF. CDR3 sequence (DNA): TGTGCCAGCAGCTTTGCCCTCTACAATGAGCAGTTCTTC. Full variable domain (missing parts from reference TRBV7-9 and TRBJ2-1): DTGVSQNPRHKITKRGQNVTFRCDPISEHNRLYWYRQTLGQGPEFLTYFQNEAQLEKSRLLSDRFSAERPKGSFSTLEIQRTEQGDSAMYLCASSFALYNEQFFGPGTRLTVL.

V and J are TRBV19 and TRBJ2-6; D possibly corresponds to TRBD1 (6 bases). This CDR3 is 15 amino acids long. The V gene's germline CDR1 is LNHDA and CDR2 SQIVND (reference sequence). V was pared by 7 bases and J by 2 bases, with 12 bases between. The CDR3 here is CASTPRGTGANVLTF. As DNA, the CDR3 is TGTGCCAGTACGCCCAGGGGAACTGGGGCCAACGTCCTGACTTTC.

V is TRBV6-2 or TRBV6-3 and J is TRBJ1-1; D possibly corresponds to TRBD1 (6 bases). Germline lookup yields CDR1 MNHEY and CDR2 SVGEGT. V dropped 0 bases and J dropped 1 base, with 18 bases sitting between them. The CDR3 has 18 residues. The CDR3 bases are TGTGCCAGCAGTTACTCAGTTTTAGGGGGGCGGAGGAACACTGAAGCTTTCTTT. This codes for CASSYSVLGGRRNTEAFF.

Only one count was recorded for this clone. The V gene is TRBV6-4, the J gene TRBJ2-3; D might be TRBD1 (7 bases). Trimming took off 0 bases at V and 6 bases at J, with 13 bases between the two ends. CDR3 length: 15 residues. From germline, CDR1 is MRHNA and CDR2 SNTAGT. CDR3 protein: CASSDSGQGGDTQYF. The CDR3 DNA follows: TGTGCCAGCAGTGACTCTGGTCAGGGGGGTGATACGCAGTATTTT.

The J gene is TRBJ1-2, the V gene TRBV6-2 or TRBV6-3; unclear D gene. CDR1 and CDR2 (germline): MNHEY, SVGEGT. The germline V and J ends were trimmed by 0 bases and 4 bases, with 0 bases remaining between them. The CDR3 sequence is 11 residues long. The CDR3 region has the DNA TGTGCCAGCAGTTACTCCTATGGCTACACCTTC. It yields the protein CASSYSYGYTF.

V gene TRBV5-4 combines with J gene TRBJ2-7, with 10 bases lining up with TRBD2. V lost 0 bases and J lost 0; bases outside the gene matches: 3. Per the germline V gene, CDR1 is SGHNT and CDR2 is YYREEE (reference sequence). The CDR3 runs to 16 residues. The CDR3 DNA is TGTGCCAGCAGCTTGGGTAGCGGGAGGACCTCCTACGAGCAGTACTTC. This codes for CASSLGSGRTSYEQYF.

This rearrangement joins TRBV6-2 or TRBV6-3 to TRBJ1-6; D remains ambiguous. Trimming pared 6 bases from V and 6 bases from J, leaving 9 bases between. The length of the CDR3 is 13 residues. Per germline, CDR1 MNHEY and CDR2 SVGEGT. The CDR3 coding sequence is TGTGCCAGCAGCCTTGATCGTAATTCACCCCTCCACTTT. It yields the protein CASSLDRNSPLHF.

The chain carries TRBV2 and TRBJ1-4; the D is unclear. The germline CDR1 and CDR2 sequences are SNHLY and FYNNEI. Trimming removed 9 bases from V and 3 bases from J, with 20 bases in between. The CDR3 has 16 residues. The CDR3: CASLSREVPSNEKLFF. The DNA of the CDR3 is TGTGCCAGTCTTTCCCGGGAGGTCCCTTCTAATGAAAAACTGTTTTTT.

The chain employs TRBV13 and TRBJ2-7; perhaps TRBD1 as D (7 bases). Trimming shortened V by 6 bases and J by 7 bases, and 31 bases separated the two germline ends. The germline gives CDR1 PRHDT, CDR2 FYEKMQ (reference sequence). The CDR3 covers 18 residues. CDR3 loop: CASSYSGSPGQQYKEQYF. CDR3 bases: TGTGCCAGCAGTTATAGCGGAAGTCCGGGACAGCAGTATAAGGAGCAGTACTTC.

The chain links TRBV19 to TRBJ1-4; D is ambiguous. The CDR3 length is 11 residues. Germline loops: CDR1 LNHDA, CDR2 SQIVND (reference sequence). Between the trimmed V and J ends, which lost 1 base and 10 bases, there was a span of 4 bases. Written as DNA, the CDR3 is TGTGCCAGTAGTATAGCTGGAAAACTGTTTTTT. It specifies CASSIAGKLFF. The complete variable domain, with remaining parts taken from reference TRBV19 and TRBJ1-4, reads DGGITQSPKYLFRKEGQNVTLSCEQNLNHDAMYWYRQDPGQGLRLIYYSQIVNDFQKGDIAEGYSVSREKKESFPLTVTSAQKNPTAFYLCASSIAGKLFFGSGTQLSVL.

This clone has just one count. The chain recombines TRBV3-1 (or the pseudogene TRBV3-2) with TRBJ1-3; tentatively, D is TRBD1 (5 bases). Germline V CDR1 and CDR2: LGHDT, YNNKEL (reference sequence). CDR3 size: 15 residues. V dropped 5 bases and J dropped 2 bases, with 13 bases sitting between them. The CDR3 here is CASSSGTKPGNTIYF. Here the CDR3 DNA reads TGTGCCAGCAGCTCAGGGACCAAGCCTGGAAACACCATATATTTT.

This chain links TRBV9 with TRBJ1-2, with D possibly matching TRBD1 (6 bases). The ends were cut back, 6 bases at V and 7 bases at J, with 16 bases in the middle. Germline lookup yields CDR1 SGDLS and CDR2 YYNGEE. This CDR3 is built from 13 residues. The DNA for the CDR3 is TGTGCCAGCACTCGCCGGGGGGGGGCTGGCTACACCTTC. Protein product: CASTRRGGAGYTF.

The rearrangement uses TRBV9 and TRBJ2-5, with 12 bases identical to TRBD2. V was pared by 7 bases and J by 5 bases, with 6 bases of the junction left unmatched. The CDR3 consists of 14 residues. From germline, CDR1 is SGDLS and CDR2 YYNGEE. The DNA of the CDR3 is TGTGCCAGCGGCGGACTAGCGGGAACGGAGACCCAGTACTTC. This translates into CASGGLAGTETQYF. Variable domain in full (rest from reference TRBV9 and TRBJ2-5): DSGVTQTPKHLITATGQRVTLRCSPRSGDLSVYWYQQSLDQGLQFLIQYYNGEERAKGNILERFSAQQFPDLHSELNLSSLELGDSALYFCASGGLAGTETQYFGPGTRLLVL.

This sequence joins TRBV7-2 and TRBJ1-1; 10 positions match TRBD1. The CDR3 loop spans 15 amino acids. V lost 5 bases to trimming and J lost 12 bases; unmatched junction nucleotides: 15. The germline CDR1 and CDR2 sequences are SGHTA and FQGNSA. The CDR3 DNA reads TGTGCCAGCAGCAACGCCCCGGGACAGGGGTTTATGACTTTCTTT. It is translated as CASSNAPGQGFMTFF.

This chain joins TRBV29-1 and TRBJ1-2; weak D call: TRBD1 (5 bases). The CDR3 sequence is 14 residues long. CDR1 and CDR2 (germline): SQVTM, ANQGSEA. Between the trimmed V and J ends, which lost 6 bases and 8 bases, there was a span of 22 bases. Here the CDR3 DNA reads TGCAGCGTCCCGCTTGGGGCCACACTCTCGGGCTACACCTTC. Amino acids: CSVPLGATLSGYTF.

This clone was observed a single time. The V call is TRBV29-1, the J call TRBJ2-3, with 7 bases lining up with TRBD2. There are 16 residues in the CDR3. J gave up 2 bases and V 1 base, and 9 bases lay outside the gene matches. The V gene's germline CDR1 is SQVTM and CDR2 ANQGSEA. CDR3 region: CSVEGIRGVNTDTQYF. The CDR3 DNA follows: TGCAGCGTTGAAGGAATTCGGGGGGTAAACACAGATACGCAGTATTTT.

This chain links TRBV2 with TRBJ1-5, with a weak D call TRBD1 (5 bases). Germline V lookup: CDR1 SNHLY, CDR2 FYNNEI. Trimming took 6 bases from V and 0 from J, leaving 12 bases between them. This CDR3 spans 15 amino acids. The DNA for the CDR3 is TGTGCCAGCAGCCCAGGGTTGAATAGCAATCAGCCCCAGCATTTT. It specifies CASSPGLNSNQPQHF.

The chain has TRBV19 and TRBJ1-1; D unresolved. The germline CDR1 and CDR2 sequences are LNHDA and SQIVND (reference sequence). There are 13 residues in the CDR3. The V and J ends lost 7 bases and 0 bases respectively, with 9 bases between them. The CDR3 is CASMGWLNTEAFF. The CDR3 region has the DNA TGTGCCAGTATGGGGTGGCTGAACACTGAAGCTTTCTTT.

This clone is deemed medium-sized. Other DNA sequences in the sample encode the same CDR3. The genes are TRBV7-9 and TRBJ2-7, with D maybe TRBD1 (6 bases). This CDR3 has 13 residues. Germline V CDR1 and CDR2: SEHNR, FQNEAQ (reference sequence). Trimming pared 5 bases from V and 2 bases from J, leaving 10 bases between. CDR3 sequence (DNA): TGTGCCAGCAGCAGACAGGTGGCCTACGAGCAGTACTTC. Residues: CASSRQVAYEQYF.

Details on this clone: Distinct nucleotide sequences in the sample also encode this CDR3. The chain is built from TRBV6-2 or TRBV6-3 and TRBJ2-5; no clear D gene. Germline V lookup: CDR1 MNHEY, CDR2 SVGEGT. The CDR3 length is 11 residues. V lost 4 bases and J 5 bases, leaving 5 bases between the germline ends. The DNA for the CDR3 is TGTGCCAGCAGTTTGCGGGAGACCCAGTACTTC. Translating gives CASSLRETQYF.

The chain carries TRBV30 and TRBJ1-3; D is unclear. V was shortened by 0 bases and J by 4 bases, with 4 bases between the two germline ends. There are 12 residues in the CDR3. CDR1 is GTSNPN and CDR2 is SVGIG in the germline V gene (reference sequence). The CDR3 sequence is CAWSVVGNTIYF. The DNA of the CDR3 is TGTGCCTGGAGTGTGGTCGGAAACACCATATATTTT.

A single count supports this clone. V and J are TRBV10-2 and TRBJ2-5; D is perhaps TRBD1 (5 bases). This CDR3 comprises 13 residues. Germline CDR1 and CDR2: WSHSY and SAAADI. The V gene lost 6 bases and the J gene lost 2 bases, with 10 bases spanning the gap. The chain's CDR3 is CASRGAFQETQYF. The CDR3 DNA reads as TGCGCCAGCAGAGGGGCATTTCAAGAGACCCAGTACTTC.

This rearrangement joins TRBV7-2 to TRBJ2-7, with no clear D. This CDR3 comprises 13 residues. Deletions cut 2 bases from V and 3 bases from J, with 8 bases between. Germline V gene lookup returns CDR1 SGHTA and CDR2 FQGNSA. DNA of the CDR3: TGTGCCAGCAGCTTAATGGGGAACTACGAGCAGTACTTC. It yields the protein CASSLMGNYEQYF.

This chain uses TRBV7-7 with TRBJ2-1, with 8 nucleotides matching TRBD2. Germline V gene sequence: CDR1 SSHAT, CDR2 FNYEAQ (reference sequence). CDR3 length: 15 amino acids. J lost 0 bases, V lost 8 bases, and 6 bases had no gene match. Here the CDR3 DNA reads TGTGCCAGCTCCGCGGGGGGCCCCTCCTACAATGAGCAGTTCTTC. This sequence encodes CASSAGGPSYNEQFF.